Following are 8 T cell receptor beta chains from one sample sequenced in a study of tissue T cells after allogeneic stem cell transplantation. Here immunoSEQ multiplex PCR was the method, and the copy in TCRdb shows in-frame clones only, minus some. The table has about 6,900 clones, about three quarters seen once. The sequenced sample was skin, obtained at autopsy. The receptor source for this set is a male patient aged 60 or older with steroid-refractory graft-versus-host disease after an allogeneic stem cell transplant. Some T cells may be provided by the graft donor.

CDR3 nucleotide sequence: TGTGCCAGCAGTTTACTTGGACTAGCGGTATCCTCCTACGAGCAGTACTTC. Protein: CASSLLGLAVSSYEQYF. The chain couples TRBV28 to TRBJ2-7, with 10 bases matching TRBD2. This CDR3 has 17 amino acids. CDR1 MDHEN and CDR2 SYDVKM come from the germline V gene. The V gene end was trimmed by 2 bases and the J gene end by 0 bases; junction bases not matched to a gene: 7.

V and J are TRBV2 and TRBJ2-7; 11 positions match TRBD2. Germline loops: CDR1 SNHLY, CDR2 FYNNEI. V was pared by 5 bases and J by 3 bases, with 6 bases of the junction left unmatched. The length of the CDR3 is 15 residues. The CDR3, as DNA: TGTGCCAGCAGTCAACCGACTAGCGGGGACTACGAGCAGTACTTC. The encoded protein is CASSQPTSGDYEQYF.

The gene calls are TRBV30 and TRBJ2-7, with 8 nucleotides matching TRBD1. Trimming cost V 2 bases and J 6 bases; bases outside gene matches: 9. Germline CDR1 and CDR2: GTSNPN and SVGIG (reference sequence). The CDR3 sequence is 14 residues long. DNA for the CDR3: TGTGCCTGGAGTAGACAGGGGCTTTGGCGCGAGCAGTACTTC. It is translated as CAWSRQGLWREQYF.

The chain links TRBV21-1 to TRBJ1-4; the table's TRBD1 call for D was not verified on the DNA. TRBV21-1 is a pseudogene segment. The CDR3 totals 15 residues. Here the CDR3 reads CASRNGQGMDEKLFF. In DNA, the CDR3 is TGTGCCAGCAGGAACGGACAGGGGATGGATGAAAAACTGTTTTTT.

The CDR3 loop reads CASSFAYQETQYF. CDR3 bases: TGTGCCAGCAGCTTTGCGTACCAAGAGACCCAGTACTTC. This chain links TRBV11-2 with TRBJ2-5; D unclear. CDR1 SGHAT and CDR2 FQNNGV come from the germline V gene. CDR3 length: 13 residues. The V and J ends lost 3 bases and 0 bases respectively, with 5 bases between them.

The chain combines TRBV7-2 with TRBJ2-6, with 11 bases aligning to TRBD1. The germline V gene has CDR1 SGHTA and CDR2 FQGNSA. The CDR3 contains 17 residues. The V gene end was trimmed by 6 bases and the J gene end by 1 base; junction bases not matched to a gene: 5. CDR3 in amino acids: CASSFGQGASGANVLTF. The CDR3 region has the DNA TGTGCCAGCAGTTTCGGACAGGGGGCATCTGGGGCCAACGTCCTGACTTTC.

The CDR3 DNA is TGCGCCAGCAGCCAAGGTGGGGCCGGGGGGTACGAGCAGTACTTC. Translation: CASSQGGAGGYEQYF. The chain carries TRBV4-1 and TRBJ2-7; 7 positions match TRBD2. The trim removed 1 base at V and 4 bases at J, leaving 7 bases unmatched. The CDR3 is 15 residues long. Germline V gene sequence: CDR1 MGHRA, CDR2 YSYEKL.

This rearrangement joins TRBV7-2 to TRBJ2-5, with D hard to call. Germline assignment: CDR1 SGHTA and CDR2 FQGNSA. Trimming removed 3 bases from V and 1 base from J, with 12 bases in between. This CDR3 is built from 15 residues. The CDR3 reads CASSFMSRPQETQYF. CDR3 DNA: TGTGCCAGCAGCTTTATGTCGAGACCCCAAGAGACCCAGTACTTC.